Presented here are 21 T cell receptor beta chains from one specimen sequenced in a study of regulatory T cells in long-lasting Graves disease. Stated time point: persistent/refractory GD, antithyroid drugs over 5 years with positive TRAb. The TCR library was made from RNA that had been extracted from PBMCs in TRIzol. According to the study, TCR beta libraries were built with iRepertoire HTBI primers and CDR3-region Arm-PCR. TCRdb re-called the multiplex PCR reads through MiXCR, storing one row per CDR3 protein. This sample yields approximately 380,000 distinct CDR3 sequences, of which about a fifth are seen a single time; more than 20% belongs to the top ten. The input for sequencing was peripheral blood mononuclear cells (PBMCs), taken when the disease was refractory, from a patient treated with antithyroid drugs. These TCRs come from a female donor with Graves disease.

This clonotype was counted at least ten times. The V and J genes are TRBV12-3 or TRBV12-4 and TRBJ2-5, with 8 positions matching TRBD2. This CDR3 contains 15 residues. The V segment lost 6 bases and the J segment 2 bases; nucleotides outside the gene matches: 8. CDR3 region: CASSTTTSAQETQYF. CDR3 DNA sequence: TGTGCCAGCAGCACTACGACTAGCGCACAAGAGACCCAGTACTTC.

This clonotype was found a few times. The rearrangement links TRBV7-9 to TRBJ1-1; maybe TRBD1 (5 bases). The CDR3 is 14 amino acids. CDR1 is SEHNR, CDR2 FQNEAQ, per germline (reference sequence). The V end lost 6 bases, the J end lost 3 bases, and 14 bases lay between the germline ends. CDR3 nucleotides: TGTGCCAGCAGACTATCCAGGGTAGACACTGAAGCTTTCTTT. Amino acids: CASRLSRVDTEAFF. Variable domain in full (rest from reference TRBV7-9 and TRBJ1-1): DTGVSQNPRHKITKRGQNVTFRCDPISEHNRLYWYRQTLGQGPEFLTYFQNEAQLEKSRLLSDRFSAERPKGSFSTLEIQRTEQGDSAMYLCASRLSRVDTEAFFGQGTRLTVV.

This clonotype appeared a few times. V and J are TRBV11-2 and TRBJ2-1, with 13 bases that match TRBD2. CDR3 size: 16 residues. V lost 1 base and J lost 7; bases outside the gene matches: 4. Germline-derived CDR1 and CDR2 are SGHAT and FQNNGV. The DNA for the CDR3 is TGTGCCAGCAGCTTAGTCGCACTAGCGGGAGGGAATGAGCAGTTCTTC. Its protein product is CASSLVALAGGNEQFF. The whole variable domain, filled in from reference TRBV11-2 and TRBJ2-1, reads EAGVAQSPRYKIIEKRQSVAFWCNPISGHATLYWYQQILGQGPKLLIQFQNNGVVDDSQLPKDRFSAERLKGVDSTLKIQPAKLEDSAVYLCASSLVALAGGNEQFFGPGTRLTVL.

The rearrangement joins TRBV10-3 to TRBJ2-7; 14 nucleotides agree with TRBD2. Germline lookup yields CDR1 ENHRY and CDR2 SYGVKD. CDR3 size: 15 residues. The V gene end was trimmed by 6 bases and the J gene end by 1 base; junction bases not matched to a gene: 2. The CDR3 region has the DNA TGTGCCATCAGCGGACTAGCGGGAGGTTCCTACGAGCAGTACTTC. Its translation is CAISGLAGGSYEQYF.

This clonotype showed up many times. This rearrangement joins TRBV30 to TRBJ2-6; no clear D. The length of the CDR3 is 15 residues. Trimming shortened V by 7 bases and J by 0 bases, and 13 bases separated the two germline ends. Germline-derived CDR1 and CDR2 are GTSNPN and SVGIG (reference sequence). This CDR3 reads CALQTSNSGANVLTF. Here the CDR3 DNA reads TGTGCCTTGCAGACTTCAAACTCTGGGGCCAACGTCCTGACTTTC.

The V and J genes are TRBV7-2 and TRBJ2-1; TRBD2 is a possible D gene (5 bases). The V end was cut by 7 bases, the J end by 1 base, with 11 bases between. Germline CDR1 is SGHTA and CDR2 is FQGNSA. The CDR3 is made up of 14 amino acids. The CDR3 sequence: CASTRPGSYNEQFF. The CDR3 DNA is TGTGCCAGCACCCGCCCGGGGTCCTACAATGAGCAGTTCTTC.

This clonotype was seen a handful of times. Mismatch with germline at one junction end may stem from a read error. CDR3 DNA sequence: TGTGCCAGCAGTCCGTGGTGGAGGTCTGGGAACACCATATATTTT. Amino acids: CASSPWWRSGNTIYF. J is TRBJ1-3 and V is TRBV28, with D hard to call. The CDR3 has 15 amino acids. Germline values: CDR1 MDHEN, CDR2 SYDVKM.

A note on this clonotype: A much bigger clone sits one base away, suggesting this may be a read error. The chain uses TRBV6-4 and TRBJ2-2; 10 bases fit TRBD2. CDR3 length: 16 amino acids. The germline V gene encodes CDR1 MRHNA and CDR2 SNTAGT. CDR3 DNA: TGTGCCGGCAGTTACCGGCTAGCGGGAGACACCGGGGAGCTGTTTTTT. This sequence encodes CAGSYRLAGDTGELFF.

This clonotype was seen only a few times. The V and J genes are TRBV9 and TRBJ1-3; 7 bases are a match to TRBD1. Trimming cost V 8 bases and J 3 bases; bases outside gene matches: 5. The CDR3 has 13 amino acids. CDR1 is SGDLS, CDR2 YYNGEE, per germline. In DNA, the CDR3 is TGTGCCAGTAACAGGGGTGGTGGAAACACCATATATTTT. It yields the protein CASNRGGGNTIYF.

This clonotype was counted ten times or more. This rearrangement joins TRBV15 to TRBJ2-5, with TRBD1 identical over 9 bases. Germline V gene data show CDR1 as LNHNV and CDR2 as YYDKDF (reference sequence). After removal of 0 bases from V and 7 bases from J, the junction contained 3 bases not matched to a gene. The CDR3 has 14 amino acids. The CDR3 bases are TGTGCCACCAGCAGAGAACAGGGGGCGCGGACCCAGTACTTC. Its protein is CATSREQGARTQYF.

This clonotype was detected ten times or more. The chain recombines TRBV6-1 with TRBJ1-5, with D unresolved. Germline V gives CDR1 MNHNS, CDR2 SASEGT. Trimming pared 3 bases from V and 14 bases from J, leaving 20 bases between. The CDR3 contains 14 residues. The CDR3 bases are TGTGCCAGCAGTGACGATCCGGATTATCAGGAAGAGCATTTT. Its protein product is CASSDDPDYQEEHF.

This clonotype was detected a few times. In nucleotides, the CDR3 is TGTGCCAGCAGCTTGGAGGGACAGGGTCGTAGGCAGTACTTC. It encodes CASSLEGQGRRQYF. The rearrangement uses TRBV5-6 and TRBJ2-7; 9 positions agree with TRBD1. The CDR3 consists of 14 residues. With V trimmed by 0 bases and J by 9 bases, 7 bases remained unmatched. Per the germline V gene, CDR1 is SGHDT and CDR2 is YYEEEE. Based on the CDR3 plus reference TRBV5-6 and TRBJ2-7, the full variable domain is DAGVTQSPTHLIKTRGQQVTLRCSPKSGHDTVSWYQQALGQGPQFIFQYYEEEERQRGNFPDRFSGHQFPNYSSELNVNALLLGDSALYLCASSLEGQGRRQYFGPGTRLTVT.

The V gene is TRBV12-3 or TRBV12-4, the J gene TRBJ2-2; D might be TRBD2 (5 bases). There are 16 residues in the CDR3. Trimming removed 1 base at V and 4 bases at J, with 13 bases between. This CDR3 is CASSLVVGSGTGELFF. The CDR3 nucleotides read TGTGCCAGCAGTTTAGTTGTTGGGAGCGGCACCGGGGAGCTGTTTTTT.

The chain carries TRBV11-2 and TRBJ2-3; TRBD2 might be the D (5 bases). V lost 5 bases, J lost 1 base, and 25 bases lay in between. The CDR3 has 19 amino acids. CDR1 and CDR2 (germline): SGHAT, FQNNGV. This chain's CDR3 is CASSHDRTGSPFGTDTQYF. CDR3 sequence (DNA): TGTGCCAGCAGCCATGATAGGACTGGCTCCCCCTTTGGCACAGATACGCAGTATTTT.

Written as DNA, the CDR3 is TGTGCCAGCAGTTTAGGTCCTAGCGGGAGCCCCCAGTACTTC. It translates to CASSLGPSGSPQYF. The chain has TRBV28 and TRBJ2-5, with 10 bases matching TRBD2. After removal of 2 bases from V and 9 bases from J, the junction contained 6 bases not matched to a gene. Germline CDR1 MDHEN, CDR2 SYDVKM. This CDR3 comprises 14 residues.

V usage is TRBV27 and J usage is TRBJ2-7, with 8 bases matching TRBD1. Germline CDR1 reads MNHEY; CDR2 reads SMNVEV (reference sequence). V was pared by 5 bases and J by 2 bases, with 8 bases of the junction left unmatched. The CDR3 has 15 residues. The CDR3 DNA reads as TGTGCCAGCAGTCCCAGACAGGGGTTCGCCTACGAGCAGTACTTC. Protein sequence: CASSPRQGFAYEQYF.

Worth noting for this clonotype: This may be a read error, as it is one base from a much larger clone. V and J are TRBV27 and TRBJ2-7; tentatively, D is TRBD1 or TRBD2 (5 bases each). Trimming took off 5 bases at V and 2 bases at J, with 16 bases between the two ends. The germline CDR1 and CDR2 sequences are MNHEY and SMNVEV (reference sequence). The CDR3 contains 15 residues. This chain's CDR3 is CASSTRDHAPYEQYF. The CDR3 bases are TGTGCCAGCAGTACCAGGGACCACGCACCCTACGAGCAGTACTTC.

The chain is built from TRBV20-1 and TRBJ2-1, with 7 bases lining up with TRBD2. This CDR3 region has 18 residues. J gave up 6 bases and V 1 base, and 18 bases lay outside the gene matches. CDR1 is DFQATT, CDR2 SNEGSKA, per germline (reference sequence). The CDR3 coding sequence is TGCAGTGCTAGAGGTGGTCGTCGGCGGGGGTTGGTGGGCAATGAGCAGTTCTTC. Protein sequence: CSARGGRRRGLVGNEQFF.

This clonotype was recorded many times. The V gene is TRBV28, the J gene TRBJ2-7, with TRBD1 identical over 9 bases. The junction had 7 bases not matched to a gene; V was cut back by 3 bases and J by 7 bases. The germline V gene encodes CDR1 MDHEN and CDR2 SYDVKM. The CDR3 contains 14 residues. The CDR3 DNA follows: TGTGCCAGCAGTTTTACAGGGGGCGCGGGGGAGCAGTACTTC. Its protein product is CASSFTGGAGEQYF.

The V call is TRBV10-3, the J call TRBJ1-5; a weak D match, TRBD1 (5 bases). The CDR3 has 14 residues. Germline CDR1 ENHRY, CDR2 SYGVKD. V lost 6 bases to trimming and J lost 2 bases, with 11 bases between them. The CDR3 nucleotides read TGTGCCATCAGCGGGACCGATCGCAATCAGCCCCAGCATTTT. Translated, it gives CAISGTDRNQPQHF.

The chain is built from TRBV7-6 and TRBJ2-7, with D possibly matching TRBD1 (6 bases). CDR3 length equals 15 residues. V lost 5 bases and J lost 0, with 14 bases in between. The germline CDR1 and CDR2 sequences are SGHVS and FNYEAQ. CDR3 sequence: CASSRLGQSSYEQYF. The CDR3, as DNA: TGTGCCAGCAGCAGGCTGGGACAAAGCTCCTACGAGCAGTACTTC.